This T cell receptor beta chain was recovered during a study of immune characterization of retroperitoneal liposarcoma (dated by TCRdb to the late 2010s). This clonotype was counted ten times or more. This receptor's antigen is unknown. Per-base quality was not reported, and no clone a single base away is much larger than it. The cysteine opens and the phenylalanine closes a CDR3 of 13 amino acids. Only the CDR3 region is kept as DNA, spanning 39 bases read in frame from base 1. The junction carries 9 bases between V and J, which are trimmed by 5 bases and 4 bases respectively. CDR1 and CDR2 were assigned from the germline V gene as MNHNS and SASEGT. The library was prepared using PCR. Sequencing was carried out with a NextSeq 500. TCRdb took the public reads, trimmed them with fastp at Q25, ran MiXCR for clone calling and kept in-frame beta chains. Identical CDR3 protein sequences are pooled into one entry, listed with their most common genes and DNA. For this sample the table gives approximately 13,000 distinct CDR3 sequences, of which roughly 50% were detected only once. Approximately 13% of the sample belongs to the ten largest clones.

Recombination joined TRBV6-1 with TRBJ1-5, with TRBD1 perhaps the D gene, on 6 matching bases. This sequence originates from a female donor with retroperitoneal liposarcoma. The sequencing input was tumor tissue. CDR3 region: CASSRTGNQPQHF. The base sequence is TGTGCCAGCAGTCGAACAGGGAATCAGCCCCAGCATTTT.